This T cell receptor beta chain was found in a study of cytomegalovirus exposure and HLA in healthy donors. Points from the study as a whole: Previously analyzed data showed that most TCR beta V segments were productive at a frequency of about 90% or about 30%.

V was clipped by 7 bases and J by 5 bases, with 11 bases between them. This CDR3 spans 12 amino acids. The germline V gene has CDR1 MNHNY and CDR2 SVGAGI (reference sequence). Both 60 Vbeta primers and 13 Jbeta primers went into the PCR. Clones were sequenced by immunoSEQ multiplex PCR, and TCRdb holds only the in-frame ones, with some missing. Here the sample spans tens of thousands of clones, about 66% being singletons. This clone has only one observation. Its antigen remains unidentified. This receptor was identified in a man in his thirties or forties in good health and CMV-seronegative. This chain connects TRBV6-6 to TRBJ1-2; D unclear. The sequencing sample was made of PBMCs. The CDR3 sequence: CASTQRDYGYTF. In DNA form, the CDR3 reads TGTGCCAGCACTCAGCGGGATTATGGCTACACCTTC.